These 13 T cell receptor beta chains originate from one sample sequenced in a study of cytomegalovirus exposure and HLA in healthy donors. Primers: 60 Vbeta forward and 13 Jbeta reverse. Sequenced by immunoSEQ multiplex PCR; TCRdb stores in-frame clones only, minus some. Of 130,000 or so clones listed, around 78% are singletons. The specimen sequenced was PBMCs. The receptors derive from a young woman in good health and CMV-seronegative.

The rearrangement links TRBV20-1 to TRBJ2-1; no clear D. The CDR3 is 10 residues long. Germline-derived CDR1 and CDR2 are DFQATT and SNEGSKA (reference sequence). Trimming took 0 bases from V and 9 from J, leaving 3 bases between them. The CDR3 region is CSARDLEQFF. Written as DNA, the CDR3 is TGCAGTGCTAGAGATCTTGAGCAGTTCTTC.

This chain joins TRBV5-4 and TRBJ2-5, with 10 bases fitting TRBD2. The germline CDR1 and CDR2 sequences are SGHNT and YYREEE (reference sequence). V trimming: 0 bases; J trimming: 3 bases; junction bases outside the gene matches: 2. The CDR3 covers 15 residues. In DNA, the CDR3 is TGTGCCAGCAGCTTGGAACTAGCGGGGAAAGAGACCCAGTACTTC. Its translation is CASSLELAGKETQYF.

The rearrangement joins TRBV19 to TRBJ1-1; maybe TRBD1 (5 bases). Per the germline V gene, CDR1 is LNHDA and CDR2 is SQIVND (reference sequence). V lost 4 bases to trimming and J lost 1 base, with 7 bases between them. The CDR3 totals 13 residues. The CDR3 reads CASSTQGNTEAFF. CDR3 in DNA: TGTGCCAGTAGTACCCAGGGGAACACTGAAGCTTTCTTT.

The genes are TRBV15 and TRBJ2-7; D might be TRBD1 (5 bases). V lost 6 bases and J lost 3, with 12 bases in between. CDR1 LNHNV and CDR2 YYDKDF come from the germline V gene (reference sequence). The length of the CDR3 is 13 residues. CDR3 sequence reads: CATRPTENYEQYF. CDR3 sequence (DNA): TGTGCCACCAGGCCGACAGAGAACTACGAGCAGTACTTC.

This rearrangement joins TRBV2 to TRBJ2-7; 10 bases agree with TRBD2. Unmatched junction bases numbered 6, after V lost 7 bases and J lost 3 bases. Germline V lookup: CDR1 SNHLY, CDR2 FYNNEI. The CDR3 length is 14 residues. CDR3: CASTRLAGGYEQYF. The DNA of the CDR3 is TGTGCCAGCACCAGACTAGCGGGTGGCTACGAGCAGTACTTC.

The CDR3 DNA reads TGTGCCAGCAGCTTAGCGCCGGGACACTACGAGCAGTACTTC. Residues: CASSLAPGHYEQYF. V usage is TRBV7-9 and J usage is TRBJ2-7; a weak D match, TRBD1 (6 bases). CDR1 SEHNR and CDR2 FQNEAQ come from the germline V gene (reference sequence). The ends were cut back, 0 bases at V and 3 bases at J, with 9 bases in the middle. The CDR3 has 14 amino acids.

This clone was observed once. The CDR3 sequence: CASSTATGSNEQYF. The CDR3 DNA follows: TGTGCCAGTAGTACAGCGACAGGGTCGAACGAGCAGTACTTC. The V call is TRBV19, the J call TRBJ2-7, with 7 bases that match TRBD1. The germline V gene has CDR1 LNHDA and CDR2 SQIVND (reference sequence). V was clipped by 4 bases and J by 5 bases; unmatched bases: 8. There are 14 residues in the CDR3. The full variable domain, rest sourced from reference TRBV19 and TRBJ2-7, is DGGITQSPKYLFRKEGQNVTLSCEQNLNHDAMYWYRQDPGQGLRLIYYSQIVNDFQKGDIAEGYSVSREKKESFPLTVTSAQKNPTAFYLCASSTATGSNEQYFGPGTRLTVT.

In its sample, this clone was seen a few times. The rearrangement joins TRBV5-1 to TRBJ1-2; no reliable D call. Trimming removed 1 base at V and 8 bases at J, with 15 bases between. CDR1 and CDR2 from the germline V gene are SGHRS and YFSETQ. CDR3 length: 14 amino acids. CDR3 DNA sequence: TGCGCCAGCAGCTTGAATGAACAGTCCCAAGGCTACACCTTC. This codes for CASSLNEQSQGYTF.

The V gene is TRBV29-1, the J gene TRBJ2-3; weak D call: TRBD1 (6 bases). CDR1 and CDR2 (germline): SQVTM, ANQGSEA. V was clipped by 3 bases and J by 3 bases, with 13 bases between them. This CDR3 is built from 14 residues. Here the CDR3 reads CSVDSPQGTDTQYF. Here the CDR3 DNA reads TGCAGCGTTGATTCCCCTCAGGGGACAGATACGCAGTATTTT.

This chain connects TRBV5-1 to TRBJ2-2; 9 bases fit TRBD1. Germline CDR1 SGHRS, CDR2 YFSETQ. Trimming took 4 bases from V and 4 from J; bases not matched to a gene: 5. The CDR3 length is 15 residues. The CDR3 DNA reads as TGCGCCAGCAGCGGCGAGACAGGGGGCACCGGGGAGCTGTTTTTT. Translated, it gives CASSGETGGTGELFF.

The chain links TRBV12-5 to TRBJ1-4; 9 bases are a match to TRBD1. The ends lost 0 bases at V and 8 bases at J; junction bases unmatched: 13. The germline V gene has CDR1 LGHNT and CDR2 FRNRAP. The CDR3 extends over 18 amino acids. The CDR3 coding sequence is TGTGCTAGTGGTTTGGTCGAAAAATGGGGACAGGGCGGCGAAAAACTGTTTTTT. Translation gives CASGLVEKWGQGGEKLFF.

V gene TRBV9 combines with J gene TRBJ1-1, with D hard to call. V was trimmed by 1 base and J by 4 bases, leaving 14 bases between them. There are 15 residues in the CDR3. Per germline, CDR1 SGDLS and CDR2 YYNGEE. CDR3 residues: CASSVSRLSGTEAFF. The CDR3 DNA is TGTGCCAGCAGCGTATCTCGTTTGAGTGGCACTGAAGCTTTCTTT. Drawing the rest from reference TRBV9 and TRBJ1-1, the complete variable domain is DSGVTQTPKHLITATGQRVTLRCSPRSGDLSVYWYQQSLDQGLQFLIQYYNGEERAKGNILERFSAQQFPDLHSELNLSSLELGDSALYFCASSVSRLSGTEAFFGQGTRLTVV.

V and J are TRBV19 and TRBJ2-5; D unresolved. The CDR3 totals 14 residues. The germline CDR1 and CDR2 sequences are LNHDA and SQIVND (reference sequence). Deletions cut 1 base from V and 7 bases from J, with 13 bases between. The CDR3: CASSIGGFAGTQYF. The CDR3 DNA follows: TGTGCCAGTAGTATAGGCGGTTTTGCTGGGACCCAGTACTTC.